This T cell receptor (beta chain) is drawn from a study of Graves' ophthalmopathy and Graves' hyperthyroidism. Trimming at V came to 7 bases and at J to 0 bases, leaving 11 bases not matched to a gene. Germline lookup yields CDR1 SEHNR and CDR2 FQNEAQ (reference sequence). This CDR3 contains 16 residues. For this clonotype: Its antigen is not known.

Broader study findings: Most thyroid-expanded clonotypes exceeding 0.001 frequency were also found in blood.

RNA transcripts were the source from which TCR beta CDR3 regions were amplified. The first round was an RT-PCR with HTBI primers, and the second round was a multiplex PCR. TCRdb re-called the multiplex PCR reads with MiXCR, one entry per CDR3 protein. This sample has about 1.2 million distinct CDR3 sequences; roughly 35% occur once, and the top ten carry around 10%. The sequenced sample was peripheral blood or thyroid tissue (not recorded which). The receptor's source is an adult man with Graves' hyperthyroidism. The chain links TRBV7-9 to TRBJ2-7; 8 bases map to TRBD2. The CDR3 DNA reads TGTGCCAGCACCAGGCGGGGGGTGCTATCCTCCTACGAGCAGTACTTC. This encodes CASTRRGVLSSYEQYF.